The 10 T cell receptor beta chains presented below share a single source sample, sequenced in a study of T cell responses to AZD1222 COVID-19 vaccine. Method: immunoSEQ multiplex PCR; TCRdb's copy keeps in-frame clones and lacks some. The data contain about 130,000 clones, roughly 84% of them seen just once; the ten biggest clones take up 9% to 15%. The source material was peripheral blood, sampled on day 0 of AZD1222 vaccination. These receptors came from an adult in good health.

The chain combines TRBV24-1 with TRBJ2-7; 9 bases align to TRBD1. This CDR3 region has 15 residues. The V gene end was trimmed by 4 bases and the J gene end by 4 bases; junction bases not matched to a gene: 7. The germline V gene has CDR1 KGHDR and CDR2 SFDVKD. The DNA for the CDR3 is TGTGCCACCAGTGACCGGGACAGGGCATTGTACGAGCAGTACTTC. Its translation is CATSDRDRALYEQYF.

The chain links TRBV7-9 to TRBJ2-1; D is ambiguous. The CDR3 runs to 11 residues. Germline-derived CDR1 and CDR2 are SEHNR and FQNEAQ (reference sequence). The V end lost 5 bases, the J end lost 8 bases, and 7 bases lay between the germline ends. CDR3 region: CASSPQDEQFF. The CDR3, as DNA: TGTGCCAGCAGCCCTCAGGATGAGCAGTTCTTC.

V usage is TRBV12-2 and J usage is TRBJ2-1. TRBV12-2 is annotated as a pseudogene. The CDR3 has 23 amino acids. Here the CDR3 DNA reads TGTGCAAGTCGCTTAGCACATACGAACTTAGACAGAAAATTCGGGGATTCCTACAATGAGCAGTTCTTC. Translated, it gives CASRLAHTNLDRKFGDSYNEQFF.

V and J are TRBV6-5 and TRBJ2-1, with a possible D match to TRBD2 (6 bases). This CDR3 region has 15 residues. Germline loops: CDR1 MNHEY, CDR2 SVGAGI. Trimming removed 2 bases at V and 10 bases at J, with 18 bases between. CDR3 in amino acids: CASSYVTGGYLEQFF. The CDR3 coding sequence is TGTGCCAGCAGTTACGTCACTGGGGGGTATTTGGAGCAGTTCTTC.

The chain links TRBV7-2 to TRBJ1-5, with 12 bases that match TRBD1. Germline V gene lookup returns CDR1 SGHTA and CDR2 FQGNSA. CDR3 length equals 16 residues. V lost 4 bases and J lost 5; bases outside the gene matches: 6. The CDR3 nucleotides read TGTGCCAGCAGCTCCCAAGGGACAGGGGGCGATCAGCCCCAGCATTTT. Amino acid sequence: CASSSQGTGGDQPQHF. Together with reference TRBV7-2 and TRBJ1-5, the CDR3 gives the full variable domain: GAGVSQSPSNKVTEKGKDVELRCDPISGHTALYWYRQSLGQGLEFLIYFQGNSAPDKSGLPSDRFSAERTGGSVSTLTIQRTQQEDSAVYLCASSSQGTGGDQPQHFGDGTRLSIL.

V and J are TRBV27 and TRBJ1-6, with D unclear. V dropped 8 bases and J dropped 2 bases, with 13 bases sitting between them. The CDR3 consists of 15 residues. Germline values: CDR1 MNHEY, CDR2 SMNVEV (reference sequence). In nucleotides, the CDR3 is TGTGCCAGCCGGATAAATTTCCCCTATAATTCACCCCTCCACTTT. This codes for CASRINFPYNSPLHF.

This chain uses TRBV5-1 with TRBJ2-7; TRBD2 agrees at 8 bases. Germline CDR1 and CDR2: SGHRS and YFSETQ. The CDR3 has 15 amino acids. J lost 5 bases, V lost 2 bases, and 9 bases had no gene match. The CDR3 loop reads CASSLGTGGPHEQYF. CDR3 sequence (DNA): TGCGCCAGCAGCTTAGGGACGGGAGGGCCCCACGAGCAGTACTTC.

V is TRBV9 and J is TRBJ1-6; D gene unclear. CDR1 is SGDLS and CDR2 is YYNGEE in the germline V gene. V was cut by 0 bases and J by 8 bases, with 6 bases left in between. This CDR3 contains 13 residues. The CDR3 region has the DNA TGTGCCAGCAGCGTAGGTTCATATTCACCCCTCCACTTT. Translation: CASSVGSYSPLHF.

The chain has TRBV2 and TRBJ2-3; 9 nucleotides line up with TRBD2. CDR1 is SNHLY and CDR2 is FYNNEI in the germline V gene. V lost 7 bases to trimming and J lost 2 bases; unmatched junction nucleotides: 7. This CDR3 comprises 15 residues. CDR3 bases: TGTGCCAGCACTGAGGCGGGGGGGTTCACAGATACGCAGTATTTT. It specifies CASTEAGGFTDTQYF.

V is TRBV21-1 and J is TRBJ1-1. TRBV21-1 is marked as a pseudogene. CDR3 length: 17 residues. The CDR3 region is CASSKDPTSPENTEAFF. DNA of the CDR3: TGTGCCAGCAGCAAAGACCCTACTAGCCCGGAGAACACTGAAGCTTTCTTT.